This TCR beta chain was profiled in a study of cytomegalovirus exposure and HLA in healthy donors. Study outcomes and limitations: Common viral pathogens were later found to be apparently linked to several of the most significant clusters.

As regards this clone: Its specificity is not known.

In the PCR, 60 Vbeta and 13 Jbeta primers were used. Generated by immunoSEQ multiplex PCR, the TCRdb table keeps only in-frame clones and is missing some. The table lists 150,000 to 200,000 clones, roughly 74% of them singletons. Trimming at V came to 8 bases and at J to 9 bases, leaving 9 bases not matched to a gene. The CDR3 loop spans 15 amino acids. In germline, CDR1 is SNHLY, CDR2 FYNNEI. V is TRBV2 and J is TRBJ2-1; 14 bases fit TRBD2. The sequenced material came from PBMCs. This receptor was taken from a woman aged 40 to 50 in good health and CMV-seropositive. This chain's CDR3 is CASRSGLAGAGEQFF. The CDR3 nucleotides read TGTGCCAGCCGTTCGGGACTAGCGGGAGCCGGTGAGCAGTTCTTC.